The 5 T cell receptor beta chains below come from one sample, sequenced in a study of molecular identifiers for immune sequencing clone quantification. TCRdb itself ran the PCR reads through MiXCR, one entry per CDR3 protein. The sample includes about 500,000 distinct CDR3 sequences, 20% to 25% seen only once; the top ten take around 0.86%. Sequenced sample: naive CD8+ T cells from blood, with Jurkat cell RNA spiked in. Subset indicated: FACS-sorted CD8+CD4-CCR7+CD45RA+ naive T cells. These receptors originate from a human donor in good health. Some libraries in this study had Jurkat cell RNA spiked in.

This chain uses TRBV6-2 or TRBV6-3 with TRBJ1-2; 8 bases align to TRBD1. Trimming took 6 bases from V and 4 from J; bases not matched to a gene: 10. The CDR3 is made up of 15 amino acids. Per the germline V gene, CDR1 is MNHEY and CDR2 is SVGEGT. In nucleotides, the CDR3 is TGTGCCAGCAGCCTGGACAGGGCGTCTTCCTATGGCTACACCTTC. Residues: CASSLDRASSYGYTF.

This clonotype was picked up many times. CDR3 nucleotide sequence: TGTGCCAGCAGCTACAACAGATTGAACACTGAAGCTTTCTTT. As protein: CASSYNRLNTEAFF. V gene TRBV7-9 combines with J gene TRBJ1-1; D is unclear. CDR3 length: 14 residues. Trimming took 4 bases from V and 0 from J, leaving 9 bases between them. The germline CDR1 and CDR2 sequences are SEHNR and FQNEAQ (reference sequence).

A remark on this clonotype: A much larger clone differs by one base, so this may be a read error. The genes are TRBV24-1 and TRBJ2-7; 12 bases line up with TRBD2. The CDR3 runs to 16 residues. Germline assignment: CDR1 KGHDR and CDR2 SFDVKD. The junction had 9 bases not matched to a gene; V was cut back by 3 bases and J by 7 bases. The CDR3 DNA sequence: TGTGCCACCAGTGATCCCCGGACTAGCGGGATACGGGAGCAGTACTTC. Translated: CATSDPRTSGIREQYF.

In its sample, this clonotype was seen many times. The V and J genes are TRBV5-1 and TRBJ2-5; 7 positions match TRBD2. Germline loops: CDR1 SGHRS, CDR2 YFSETQ. The CDR3 contains 15 residues. The V and J ends lost 3 bases and 1 base, in that order; junction bases with no gene match: 6. The CDR3 sequence is CASSSWSSGQETQYF. The CDR3 bases are TGCGCCAGCAGCTCGTGGTCTAGCGGCCAAGAGACCCAGTACTTC.

This sequence joins TRBV7-9 and TRBJ1-4; 9 bases align to TRBD1. Germline trimming cut 6 bases from V and 5 bases from J; bases unmatched to any gene: 10. The CDR3 sequence is 16 residues long. Germline V gene sequence: CDR1 SEHNR, CDR2 FQNEAQ (reference sequence). The DNA of the CDR3 is TGTGCCAGCAGTGACCTGGGACAGGGAGGGAATGAAAAACTGTTTTTT. The encoded protein is CASSDLGQGGNEKLFF.